This TCR beta chain is from a study of post-analysis software for immune sequencing data. Study-wide context: Some patients lacked subtype; others had relapsing-remitting, secondary progressive or progressive-relapsing disease.

Presence of unique molecular identifiers characterized the TCR beta cDNA libraries. Input of about 0.95 to 11 million T cells yielded 450,000 to 550,000 cDNA molecules. TCRdb called the PCR reads again in MiXCR, with one record for every CDR3 protein. The profile shows some 690,000 distinct CDR3 sequences, roughly 27% of them singletons. As for this clonotype: Its antigen is as yet unknown.

Losses at the gene ends were 3 bases for V and 6 bases for J; bases not matched to a gene: 3. CDR3 length: 16 residues. CDR1 is SGHNT, CDR2 YYREEE, per germline (reference sequence). General study results and limits: TRBV5-6, TRBV5-1 and TRBV20-1 were among 4 or 5 TRBV segments more frequent in patients than controls. The study found significantly lower normalized Chao1 diversity in multiple sclerosis patients than in controls. By F measure, strong co-clustering occurred among samples prepared in the same batch.

This TCR came from a girl aged 5-17 years with multiple sclerosis. This chain connects TRBV5-4 to TRBJ2-2; 15 bases line up with TRBD2. Sequencing was done on a sample of blood. The CDR3 sequence: CASSWGLAGGSGELFF. In DNA form, the CDR3 reads TGTGCCAGCAGCTGGGGACTAGCGGGAGGTTCCGGGGAGCTGTTTTTT.